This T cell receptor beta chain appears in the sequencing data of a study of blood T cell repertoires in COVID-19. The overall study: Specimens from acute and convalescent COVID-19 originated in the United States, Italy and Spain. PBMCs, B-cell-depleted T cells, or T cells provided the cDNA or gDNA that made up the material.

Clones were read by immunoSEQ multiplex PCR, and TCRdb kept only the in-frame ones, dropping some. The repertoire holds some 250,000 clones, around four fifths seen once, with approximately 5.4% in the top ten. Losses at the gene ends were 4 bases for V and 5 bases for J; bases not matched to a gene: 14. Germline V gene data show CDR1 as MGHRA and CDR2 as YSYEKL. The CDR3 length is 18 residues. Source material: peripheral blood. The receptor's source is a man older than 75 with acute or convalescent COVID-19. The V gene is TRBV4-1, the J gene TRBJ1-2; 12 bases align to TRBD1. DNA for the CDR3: TGCGCCAGCAGCCGAGGGACAGGGGGCGATTTGACTCTATATGGCTACACCTTC. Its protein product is CASSRGTGGDLTLYGYTF.